The 14 T cell receptor beta chains below were found in one sample sequenced in a study of T cell responses to AZD1222 COVID-19 vaccine. Clones were read by immunoSEQ multiplex PCR, and TCRdb kept only the in-frame ones, dropping some. The table includes 85,000 to 100,000 clones, 80% to 95% detected once. The source was peripheral blood, collected 28 days after the second AZD1222 dose. The receptors shown here come from an adult who received the AZD1222 COVID-19 vaccine.

This chain uses TRBV2 with TRBJ2-1; 8 bases are a match to TRBD2. Germline assignment: CDR1 SNHLY and CDR2 FYNNEI. This CDR3 has 16 amino acids. Trimming at V came to 3 bases and at J to 0 bases, leaving 4 bases not matched to a gene. The CDR3 is CASSESGRSSYNEQFF. In DNA, the CDR3 is TGTGCCAGCAGTGAGAGCGGGAGAAGCTCCTACAATGAGCAGTTCTTC.

V and J are TRBV29-1 and TRBJ1-3, with D possibly being TRBD1 (5 bases). Germline-derived CDR1 and CDR2 are SQVTM and ANQGSEA. CDR3 length: 15 amino acids. V was pared by 5 bases and J by 0 bases, with 14 bases between. The DNA for the CDR3 is TGCAGCGTTCTTCTCCGGGGCGCCTCTGGAAACACCATATATTTT. Its protein is CSVLLRGASGNTIYF.

The J gene is TRBJ1-2, the V gene TRBV19, with D uncertain. V lost 5 bases and J lost 4, with 14 bases in between. The CDR3 runs 14 residues. Germline values: CDR1 LNHDA, CDR2 SQIVND (reference sequence). The CDR3 coding sequence is TGTGCCAGTAGTGATCCCCTGGCGGGCTATGGCTACACCTTC. It specifies CASSDPLAGYGYTF.

The genes are TRBV10-1 and TRBJ2-1; 11 bases are a match to TRBD2. This CDR3 is built from 16 residues. Germline CDR1 is WNHNN and CDR2 is SYGVQD (reference sequence). J lost 0 bases, V lost 2 bases, and 0 bases had no gene match. CDR3 DNA sequence: TGCGCCAGCAGTGAGACTAGCGGGAGCTCCTACAATGAGCAGTTCTTC. Translated, it gives CASSETSGSSYNEQFF.

V and J are TRBV28 and TRBJ2-6, with D hard to call. The V end was cut by 5 bases, the J end by 0 bases, with 11 bases between. The CDR3 is made up of 16 amino acids. The germline V gene has CDR1 MDHEN and CDR2 SYDVKM. The CDR3 spells CASSINLGSGANVLTF. CDR3 nucleotides: TGTGCCAGCAGTATCAACCTGGGCTCTGGGGCCAACGTCCTGACTTTC.

The chain carries TRBV27 and TRBJ2-3; perhaps TRBD2 as D (5 bases). Deletions cut 6 bases from V and 3 bases from J, with 16 bases between. Germline V gene lookup returns CDR1 MNHEY and CDR2 SMNVEV (reference sequence). The length of the CDR3 is 15 residues. CDR3 DNA sequence: TGTGCCAGCAGCTCCCCCAGGACTGGAACAGATACGCAGTATTTT. As protein: CASSSPRTGTDTQYF.

This clone was counted a single time. The chain recombines TRBV5-6 with TRBJ2-6, with TRBD1 matching over 8 bases. Germline CDR1 SGHDT, CDR2 YYEEEE. With V trimmed by 4 bases and J by 4 bases, 10 bases remained unmatched. This CDR3 is built from 17 residues. The CDR3 sequence is CASSPWAGGWGANVLTF. DNA for the CDR3: TGTGCCAGCAGCCCCTGGGCAGGGGGCTGGGGGGCCAACGTCCTGACTTTC.

The V gene is TRBV7-8, the J gene TRBJ2-7; a possible D gene is TRBD2 (6 bases). CDR1 is SGHVS, CDR2 FQNEAQ, per germline. Trimming took 1 base from V and 6 from J, leaving 13 bases between them. The CDR3 has 14 residues. CDR3 protein: CASSLDRGWGEQYF. In nucleotides, the CDR3 is TGTGCCAGCAGCTTAGATCGGGGGTGGGGCGAGCAGTACTTC.

The chain links TRBV5-6 to TRBJ1-1, with D possibly being TRBD1 (5 bases). There are 13 residues in the CDR3. Trimming removed 3 bases from V and 1 base from J, with 7 bases in between. Germline values: CDR1 SGHDT, CDR2 YYEEEE. The CDR3 DNA reads TGTGCCAGCAGCTACACAGGGAACACTGAAGCTTTCTTT. The encoded protein is CASSYTGNTEAFF.

This chain connects TRBV5-1 to TRBJ2-1; TRBD2 matches at 8 bases. This CDR3 has 15 residues. V shed 5 bases and J 5 bases; nucleotides not matched to a gene: 9. Germline V gives CDR1 SGHRS, CDR2 YFSETQ. CDR3 region: CASRKERGTNNEQFF. The CDR3 bases are TGCGCCAGCAGAAAAGAGCGGGGGACCAACAATGAGCAGTTCTTC.

The chain uses TRBV4-1 and TRBJ1-2, with D perhaps TRBD1 (5 bases). Germline CDR1 is MGHRA and CDR2 is YSYEKL. The CDR3 covers 17 residues. Trimming stripped 1 base from V and 1 base from J, with 16 bases between. CDR3 nucleotide sequence: TGCGCCAGCAGCCAAGGGTGGGGCGGGACTTATAACTATGGCTACACCTTC. It encodes CASSQGWGGTYNYGYTF.

The rearrangement joins TRBV27 to TRBJ2-7; possible D gene TRBD2, 6 bases. The CDR3 extends over 15 amino acids. Deletions cut 5 bases from V and 2 bases from J, with 16 bases between. Germline V gene lookup returns CDR1 MNHEY and CDR2 SMNVEV (reference sequence). CDR3 loop: CASSALGAGTYEQYF. The DNA for the CDR3 is TGTGCCAGCAGTGCCCTCGGTGCGGGGACCTACGAGCAGTACTTC.

J is TRBJ2-7 and V is TRBV5-3; no clear D. TRBV5-3 is noted as an ORF with a role that remains uncertain. The germline V and J ends were trimmed by 0 bases and 4 bases, with 11 bases remaining between them. The CDR3 loop spans 14 amino acids. The CDR3 region has the DNA TGTGCCAGAAGCTTGGGCCCCCTCCCTTACGAGCAGTACTTC. Translation: CARSLGPLPYEQYF.

The chain has TRBV9 and TRBJ1-2; 9 bases are a match to TRBD1. The CDR3 sequence is 13 residues long. V shed 5 bases and J 2 bases; nucleotides not matched to a gene: 1. Germline CDR1 SGDLS, CDR2 YYNGEE. The CDR3 DNA reads TGTGCCAGCAGTGACAGGGGGAACTATGGCTACACCTTC. Translation gives CASSDRGNYGYTF.